This entry concerns a single TCR beta chain. Repertoires were generated with immunoSEQ multiplex PCR, while TCRdb's copy carries only in-frame clones and drops some. The table includes about 80,000 clones, about 91% detected once. The data originate from a study of blood T cell repertoires in COVID-19. Study details: The cDNA or gDNA used as material had been derived from T cells, B-cell-depleted T cells, or PBMCs.

Germline V gene data show CDR1 as MNHEY and CDR2 as SVGEGT. Trimming cost V 6 bases and J 2 bases, with 14 bases left between them. The CDR3 covers 15 residues. The TCR sequence derives from a woman of 80 years or more with acute or convalescent COVID-19. The V and J genes are TRBV6-2 or TRBV6-3 and TRBJ1-3; maybe TRBD1 (5 bases). The sequenced sample was peripheral blood. This CDR3 is CASSSPDKAGNTIYF. CDR3 bases: TGTGCCAGCAGCTCCCCGGACAAGGCTGGAAACACCATATATTTT.